These 29 T cell receptor beta chains originate from one sample sequenced in a study of blood T cell repertoires in COVID-19. Produced via immunoSEQ multiplex PCR; TCRdb's table is partial and in-frame only. There are 65,000 to 90,000 clones in the sample; approximately 89% occur only once, and approximately 9% lies in the top ten. The sample was peripheral blood. These receptor sequences come from a man older than 75 with acute or convalescent COVID-19.

This chain connects TRBV25-1 to TRBJ1-3; D ambiguous. Trimming took off 8 bases at V and 3 bases at J, with 14 bases between the two ends. Germline V gives CDR1 MGHDK, CDR2 SYGVNS. The CDR3 is 14 residues long. The CDR3 reads CASRRVPFGNTIYF. In nucleotides, the CDR3 is TGTGCCAGCCGGAGGGTTCCGTTTGGAAACACCATATATTTT.

The chain couples TRBV29-1 to TRBJ2-7; the match to TRBD1 covers 11 bases. The trim removed 4 bases at V and 7 bases at J, leaving 6 bases unmatched. Germline lookup yields CDR1 SQVTM and CDR2 ANQGSEA. This CDR3 region has 13 residues. The CDR3, as DNA: TGCAGCGTTGCCGGACAGGGGGCGAGAGAGCAGTACTTC. Its translation: CSVAGQGAREQYF.

The chain employs TRBV5-1 and TRBJ2-3; 10 nucleotides match TRBD1. Germline CDR1 reads SGHRS; CDR2 reads YFSETQ. This CDR3 is 16 amino acids long. Unmatched junction bases numbered 9, after V lost 3 bases and J lost 5 bases. Here the CDR3 reads CASSWGQGSPGDTQYF. The CDR3 coding sequence is TGCGCCAGCAGCTGGGGACAGGGGAGCCCCGGAGATACGCAGTATTTT.

V is TRBV11-2 and J is TRBJ2-7; the match to TRBD2 covers 10 bases. CDR1 SGHAT and CDR2 FQNNGV come from the germline V gene. The junction had 10 bases not matched to a gene; V was cut back by 4 bases and J by 7 bases. The CDR3 is 15 residues long. In nucleotides, the CDR3 is TGTGCCAGCAGCTCTTTAGCGGGAGGCCGGGGGGAGCAGTACTTC. It encodes CASSSLAGGRGEQYF.

The chain combines TRBV7-7 with TRBJ1-3, with D possibly TRBD1 on 5 matching bases. The CDR3 sequence is 15 residues long. Germline CDR1 is SSHAT and CDR2 is FNYEAQ (reference sequence). V shed 5 bases and J shed 8 bases, with 19 bases lying between them. The CDR3 region has the DNA TGTGCCAGCAGCCCCGGACCGTCCAAGGGGCACACCATATATTTT. Encoded protein: CASSPGPSKGHTIYF. Filled out from reference TRBV7-7 and TRBJ1-3, the complete variable domain reads GAGVSQSPRYKVTKRGQDVTLRCDPISSHATLYWYQQALGQGPEFLTYFNYEAQPDKSGLPSDRFSAERPEGSISTLTIQRTEQRDSAMYRCASSPGPSKGHTIYFGEGSWLTVV.

This chain uses TRBV2 with TRBJ1-3; D not resolved. Deletions cut 6 bases from V and 0 bases from J, with 15 bases between. Looked up from germline, CDR1 is SNHLY and CDR2 is FYNNEI. This CDR3 is 16 amino acids long. The CDR3 bases are TGTGCCAGCAGCTTCCAGACCCCTAGCTCTGGAAACACCATATATTTT. Protein product: CASSFQTPSSGNTIYF.

The V gene is TRBV11-1, the J gene TRBJ2-3; 10 bases fit TRBD1. The V and J ends lost 5 bases and 1 base, in that order; junction bases with no gene match: 6. Germline V gives CDR1 SGHAT, CDR2 FQDESV (reference sequence). The CDR3 covers 16 residues. The CDR3 nucleotides are TGTGCCAGCAGCCATGCCGGGACAGGGGGCACAGATACGCAGTATTTT. Translation: CASSHAGTGGTDTQYF.

The chain uses TRBV19 and TRBJ2-3; 8 nucleotides agree with TRBD2. The CDR3 contains 16 residues. Looked up from germline, CDR1 is LNHDA and CDR2 is SQIVND (reference sequence). With V trimmed by 1 base and J by 4 bases, 7 bases remained unmatched. The CDR3 protein is CASSIGGLATADTQYF. CDR3 coding DNA: TGTGCCAGTAGTATAGGAGGACTAGCAACCGCAGATACGCAGTATTTT.

This chain connects TRBV30 to TRBJ2-1, with 10 positions matching TRBD2. CDR1 and CDR2 from the germline V gene are GTSNPN and SVGIG (reference sequence). J lost 2 bases, V lost 3 bases, and 7 bases had no gene match. The CDR3 sequence is 16 residues long. CDR3 sequence (DNA): TGTGCCTGGAGATTAACGAGCGGGGGGGCCTACAATGAGCAGTTCTTC. Amino acids: CAWRLTSGGAYNEQFF.

The chain carries TRBV7-9 and TRBJ1-3; TRBD1 is a possible D gene (6 bases). Trimming stripped 4 bases from V and 3 bases from J, with 13 bases between. The CDR3 is 15 residues long. Germline lookup yields CDR1 SEHNR and CDR2 FQNEAQ (reference sequence). The DNA for the CDR3 is TGTGCCAGCAGCTCACAGGGAGGGTTTGGAAACACCATATATTTT. Its protein product is CASSSQGGFGNTIYF.

This clone was seen once. The V gene is TRBV6-8, the J gene TRBJ2-5; D gene ambiguous. There are 12 residues in the CDR3. Germline CDR1 and CDR2: MNHGY and SAAAGT. V dropped 6 bases and J dropped 2 bases, with 7 bases sitting between them. CDR3 in amino acids: CASRSLQETQYF. DNA of the CDR3: TGTGCCAGCAGGAGCCTTCAAGAGACCCAGTACTTC.

The V call is TRBV7-2, the J call TRBJ1-6; 9 nucleotides agree with TRBD1. CDR3 length equals 14 residues. Germline V gene lookup returns CDR1 SGHTA and CDR2 FQGNSA. V shed 5 bases, J shed 11 bases, and the junction held 7 bases outside the gene matches. The CDR3 loop reads CASSIQGARTPLHF. CDR3 in DNA: TGTGCCAGCAGCATACAGGGGGCGCGGACACCCCTCCACTTT. The variable domain in full, completed from reference TRBV7-2 and TRBJ1-6, reads GAGVSQSPSNKVTEKGKDVELRCDPISGHTALYWYRQSLGQGLEFLIYFQGNSAPDKSGLPSDRFSAERTGGSVSTLTIQRTQQEDSAVYLCASSIQGARTPLHFGNGTRLTVT.

V and J are TRBV2 and TRBJ1-5, with no clear D. CDR3 length equals 15 residues. With 5 bases removed from V and 2 bases from J, the gap between germline ends came to 13 bases. Germline loops: CDR1 SNHLY, CDR2 FYNNEI. CDR3 loop: CASSRYGLGNQPQHF. The DNA of the CDR3 is TGTGCCAGCAGTCGCTACGGGTTAGGCAATCAGCCCCAGCATTTT. Filled out from reference TRBV2 and TRBJ1-5, the complete variable domain reads EPEVTQTPSHQVTQMGQEVILRCVPISNHLYFYWYRQILGQKVEFLVSFYNNEISEKSEIFDDQFSVERPDGSNFTLKIRSTKLEDSAMYFCASSRYGLGNQPQHFGDGTRLSIL.

This chain connects TRBV14 to TRBJ1-2, with TRBD1 as a possible D gene (5 bases). Trimming left V 4 bases short and J 7 bases short, with 13 bases between. Germline values: CDR1 SGHDN, CDR2 FVKESK. The CDR3 contains 13 residues. The CDR3 nucleotides read TGTGCCAGCAGCCCTGGACAAGCAAGTGGCTACACCTTC. This sequence encodes CASSPGQASGYTF.

This chain connects TRBV5-1 to TRBJ1-1, with no clear D. The V end was cut by 0 bases, the J end by 3 bases, with 9 bases between. Germline V gene lookup returns CDR1 SGHRS and CDR2 YFSETQ. The CDR3 has 14 amino acids. The chain's CDR3 is CASSLGYGDTEAFF. The DNA for the CDR3 is TGCGCCAGCAGCTTGGGGTACGGGGACACTGAAGCTTTCTTT.

The chain links TRBV10-2 to TRBJ1-1; a possible D gene is TRBD1 (5 bases). The V and J ends lost 1 base and 1 base respectively, with 10 bases between them. Germline values: CDR1 WSHSY, CDR2 SAAADI. This CDR3 region has 15 residues. As DNA, the CDR3 is TGCGCCAGCAGTGAGTGGGGGGGGGAGAACACTGAAGCTTTCTTT. Translated, it gives CASSEWGGENTEAFF.

This sequence joins TRBV20-1 and TRBJ1-2, with TRBD1 matching 7 bases. The V segment lost 5 bases and the J segment 7 bases; nucleotides outside the gene matches: 4. The germline CDR1 and CDR2 sequences are DFQATT and SNEGSKA (reference sequence). The CDR3 has 11 residues. Here the CDR3 reads CSARQGGGYTF. CDR3 in DNA: TGCAGTGCTCGACAGGGTGGTGGCTACACCTTC.

J is TRBJ2-2 and V is TRBV5-5; D is perhaps TRBD1 (6 bases). The CDR3 loop spans 15 amino acids. Trimming removed 4 bases at V and 1 base at J, with 11 bases between. CDR1 SGHKS and CDR2 YYEKEE come from the germline V gene (reference sequence). CDR3 region: CASSRDNLNTGELFF. CDR3 DNA: TGTGCCAGCAGCCGGGACAACCTGAACACCGGGGAGCTGTTTTTT. The full variable domain, in which reference TRBV5-5 and TRBJ2-2 provide the parts outside the CDR3, is DAGVTQSPTHLIKTRGQQVTLRCSPISGHKSVSWYQQVLGQGPQFIFQYYEKEERGRGNFPDRFSARQFPNYSSELNVNALLLGDSALYLCASSRDNLNTGELFFGEGSRLTVL.

The sample holds one count of this clone. The V call is TRBV21-1, the J call TRBJ2-4; TRBD1, the table's D call, was not compared with the DNA. TRBV21-1 corresponds to a pseudogene. The CDR3 is made up of 16 amino acids. The CDR3 sequence is CASSKERGLAKNIQYF. The CDR3 region has the DNA TGTGCCAGCAGCAAAGAAAGGGGCTTGGCCAAAAACATTCAGTACTTC.

V is TRBV18 and J is TRBJ1-5, with 7 bases lining up with TRBD1. This CDR3 contains 15 residues. Germline V gives CDR1 KGHSH, CDR2 LQKENI. With 3 bases clipped from V and 5 bases from J, the junction kept 7 bases outside the gene matches. CDR3 DNA: TGTGCCAGCTCACCGTCGGGACAGTCACATCAGCCCCAGCATTTT. It yields the protein CASSPSGQSHQPQHF.

The chain joins TRBV25-1 to TRBJ2-7; 7 nucleotides line up with TRBD2. Germline CDR1 is MGHDK and CDR2 is SYGVNS. The V segment lost 2 bases and the J segment 3 bases; nucleotides outside the gene matches: 1. This CDR3 contains 13 residues. CDR3 region: CASSEASGYEQYF. Here the CDR3 DNA reads TGTGCCAGCAGTGAAGCTAGCGGCTACGAGCAGTACTTC.

The chain couples TRBV13 to TRBJ2-6, with D possibly being TRBD2 (5 bases). Trimming took 5 bases from V and 0 from J, leaving 11 bases between them. This CDR3 has 16 amino acids. The V gene's germline CDR1 is PRHDT and CDR2 FYEKMQ (reference sequence). CDR3 in amino acids: CASSEGSSSGANVLTF. The CDR3 nucleotides read TGTGCCAGCAGCGAGGGATCCAGCTCTGGGGCCAACGTCCTGACTTTC.

The gene calls are TRBV6-1 and TRBJ1-3; D remains unclear. The CDR3 is made up of 16 amino acids. V shed 2 bases and J shed 0 bases, with 11 bases lying between them. Looked up from germline, CDR1 is MNHNS and CDR2 is SASEGT. The CDR3 protein is CASSERPVSSGNTIYF. CDR3 nucleotide sequence: TGTGCCAGCAGTGAACGTCCCGTTAGCTCTGGAAACACCATATATTTT.

V is TRBV7-2 and J is TRBJ2-4, with a tentative D call TRBD2 (6 bases). The CDR3 sequence is 14 residues long. Germline V lookup: CDR1 SGHTA, CDR2 FQGNSA. V lost 1 base, J lost 6 bases, and 10 bases lay in between. CDR3: CASSLGGSGNIQYF. The CDR3 region has the DNA TGTGCCAGCAGCTTAGGTGGTAGCGGAAACATTCAGTACTTC.

The J gene is TRBJ1-2, the V gene TRBV4-2, with a tentative D call TRBD1 (6 bases). V lost 10 bases to trimming and J lost 4 bases, with 19 bases between them. The length of the CDR3 is 14 residues. Germline lookup yields CDR1 LGHNA and CDR2 YNFKEQ. CDR3 in DNA: TGTGCCACCACACGAGCAGACAGGAGCTATGGCTACACCTTC. Protein sequence: CATTRADRSYGYTF.

As DNA, the CDR3 is TGTGCCAGCAGCTACAGGGAAACGAATTCACCCCTCCACTTT. Protein product: CASSYRETNSPLHF. J is TRBJ1-6 and V is TRBV7-9, with D tentatively TRBD1 (6 bases). Germline V CDR1 and CDR2: SEHNR, FQNEAQ (reference sequence). With 4 bases removed from V and 7 bases from J, the gap between germline ends came to 11 bases. The CDR3 length is 14 residues.

The chain uses TRBV30 and TRBJ2-5, with D possibly matching TRBD1 (5 bases). The CDR3 covers 12 residues. The germline CDR1 and CDR2 sequences are GTSNPN and SVGIG (reference sequence). Trimming took 3 bases from V and 10 from J, leaving 15 bases between them. The CDR3 bases are TGTGCCTGGAGCCAGGGAAGTAAAAGCCAGTACTTC. Protein sequence: CAWSQGSKSQYF.

The chain joins TRBV2 to TRBJ2-5; the match to TRBD1 covers 7 bases. Trimming at V came to 5 bases and at J to 3 bases, leaving 6 bases not matched to a gene. The CDR3 length is 14 residues. Germline CDR1 reads SNHLY; CDR2 reads FYNNEI. The CDR3 region is CASSSDRKKETQYF. The CDR3 coding sequence is TGTGCCAGCAGTTCGGACAGGAAGAAAGAGACCCAGTACTTC.

The chain carries TRBV6-5 and TRBJ2-7; the match to TRBD1 covers 10 bases. Germline V gene lookup returns CDR1 MNHEY and CDR2 SVGAGI. V lost 4 bases to trimming and J lost 6 bases; unmatched junction nucleotides: 9. The CDR3 consists of 15 residues. Written as DNA, the CDR3 is TGTGCCAGCAGTTCCTCCGGGACAGGGGCCTCCGAGCAGTACTTC. Translating gives CASSSSGTGASEQYF.